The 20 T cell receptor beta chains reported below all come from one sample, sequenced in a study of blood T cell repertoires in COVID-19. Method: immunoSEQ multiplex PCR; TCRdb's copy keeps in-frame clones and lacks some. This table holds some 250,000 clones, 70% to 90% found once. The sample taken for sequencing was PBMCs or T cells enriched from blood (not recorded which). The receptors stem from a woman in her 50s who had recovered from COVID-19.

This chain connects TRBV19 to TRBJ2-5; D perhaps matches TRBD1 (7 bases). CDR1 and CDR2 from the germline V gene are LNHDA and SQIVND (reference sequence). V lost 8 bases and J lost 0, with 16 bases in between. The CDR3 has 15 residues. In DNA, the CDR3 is TGTGCCAGTTCGTCGACAGGGAGGTACCAAGAGACCCAGTACTTC. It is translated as CASSSTGRYQETQYF. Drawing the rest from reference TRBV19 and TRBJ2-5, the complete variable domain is DGGITQSPKYLFRKEGQNVTLSCEQNLNHDAMYWYRQDPGQGLRLIYYSQIVNDFQKGDIAEGYSVSREKKESFPLTVTSAQKNPTAFYLCASSSTGRYQETQYFGPGTRLLVL.

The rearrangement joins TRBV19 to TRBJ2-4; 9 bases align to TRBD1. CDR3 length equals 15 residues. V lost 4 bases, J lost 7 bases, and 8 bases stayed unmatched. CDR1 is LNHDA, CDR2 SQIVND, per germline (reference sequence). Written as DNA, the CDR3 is TGTGCCAGTAGTAAAGGGACAGGGAGTAGGAACATTCAGTACTTC. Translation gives CASSKGTGSRNIQYF.

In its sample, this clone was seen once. CDR3 coding DNA: TGTGCCAGCAGCTCATTACGAACTAGCGGGGCCTACAATGAGCAGTTCTTC. It specifies CASSSLRTSGAYNEQFF. This chain uses TRBV11-2 with TRBJ2-1; 10 nucleotides agree with TRBD2. Germline V CDR1 and CDR2: SGHAT, FQNNGV. V shed 4 bases, J shed 2 bases, and the junction held 8 bases outside the gene matches. This CDR3 comprises 17 residues. The full variable domain, completed using reference TRBV11-2 and TRBJ2-1, is EAGVAQSPRYKIIEKRQSVAFWCNPISGHATLYWYQQILGQGPKLLIQFQNNGVVDDSQLPKDRFSAERLKGVDSTLKIQPAKLEDSAVYLCASSSLRTSGAYNEQFFGPGTRLTVL.

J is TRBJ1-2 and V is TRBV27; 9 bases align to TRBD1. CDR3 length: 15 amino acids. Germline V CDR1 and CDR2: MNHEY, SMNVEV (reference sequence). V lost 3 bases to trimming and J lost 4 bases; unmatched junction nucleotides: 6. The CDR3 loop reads CASSFRGTGSYGYTF. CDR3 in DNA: TGTGCCAGCAGTTTCCGGGGGACAGGGTCCTATGGCTACACCTTC.

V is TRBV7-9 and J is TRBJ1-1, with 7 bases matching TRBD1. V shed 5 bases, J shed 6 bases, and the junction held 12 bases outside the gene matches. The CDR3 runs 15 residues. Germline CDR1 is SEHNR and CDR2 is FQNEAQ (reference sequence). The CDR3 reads CASSRQGGTTPEAFF. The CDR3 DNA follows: TGTGCCAGCAGCCGGCAGGGGGGCACAACACCTGAAGCTTTCTTT.

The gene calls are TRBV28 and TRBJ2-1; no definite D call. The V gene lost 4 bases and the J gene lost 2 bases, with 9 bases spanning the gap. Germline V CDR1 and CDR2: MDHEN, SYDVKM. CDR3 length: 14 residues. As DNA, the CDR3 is TGTGCCAGCAGTTCTCGACTGGCCTACAATGAGCAGTTCTTC. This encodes CASSSRLAYNEQFF.

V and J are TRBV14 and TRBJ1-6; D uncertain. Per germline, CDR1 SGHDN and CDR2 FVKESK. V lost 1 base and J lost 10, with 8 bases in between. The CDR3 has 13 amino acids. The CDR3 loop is CASSQVHLSPLHF. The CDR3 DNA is TGTGCCAGCAGCCAAGTTCATTTGTCACCCCTCCACTTT.

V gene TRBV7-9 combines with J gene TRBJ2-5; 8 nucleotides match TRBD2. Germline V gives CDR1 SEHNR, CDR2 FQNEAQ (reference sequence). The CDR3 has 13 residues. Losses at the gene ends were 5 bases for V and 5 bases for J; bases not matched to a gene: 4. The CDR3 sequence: CASSRRGGETQYF. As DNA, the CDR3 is TGTGCCAGCAGCCGGCGCGGGGGGGAGACCCAGTACTTC.

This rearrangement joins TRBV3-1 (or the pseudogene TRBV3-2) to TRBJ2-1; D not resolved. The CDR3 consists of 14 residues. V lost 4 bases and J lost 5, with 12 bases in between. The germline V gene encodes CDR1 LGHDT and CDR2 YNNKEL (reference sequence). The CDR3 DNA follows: TGTGCCAGCAGCCTTGGTAATAGAGACAATGAGCAGTTCTTC. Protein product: CASSLGNRDNEQFF.

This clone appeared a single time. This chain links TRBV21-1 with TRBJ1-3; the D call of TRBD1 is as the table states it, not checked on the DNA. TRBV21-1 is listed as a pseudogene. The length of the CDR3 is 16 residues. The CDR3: CASSISTGVIGNTIYF. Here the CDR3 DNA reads TGTGCCAGCAGCATTTCGACAGGGGTTATTGGAAACACCATATATTTT.

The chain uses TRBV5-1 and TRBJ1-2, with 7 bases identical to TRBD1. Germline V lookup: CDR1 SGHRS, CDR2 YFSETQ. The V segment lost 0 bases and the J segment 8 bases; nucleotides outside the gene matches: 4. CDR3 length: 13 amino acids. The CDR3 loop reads CASSLERGQGYTF. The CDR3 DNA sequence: TGCGCCAGCAGCTTGGAAAGGGGGCAAGGCTACACCTTC.

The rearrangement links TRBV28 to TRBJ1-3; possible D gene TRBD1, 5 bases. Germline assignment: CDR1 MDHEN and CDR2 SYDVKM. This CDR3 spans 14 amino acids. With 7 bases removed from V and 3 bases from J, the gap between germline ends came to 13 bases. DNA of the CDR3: TGTGCCAGCACCCAGTACAGGAATGGAAACACCATATATTTT. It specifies CASTQYRNGNTIYF.

CDR3 residues: CASSLGGIDEQYF. The CDR3 bases are TGTGCCAGCAGCTTAGGAGGGATCGACGAGCAGTACTTC. The chain is built from TRBV7-9 and TRBJ2-7; weak D call: TRBD2 (5 bases). Trimming removed 1 base from V and 5 bases from J, with 9 bases in between. The germline V gene encodes CDR1 SEHNR and CDR2 FQNEAQ (reference sequence). The CDR3 consists of 13 residues.

CDR3: CSASRQGAGVTGELFF. CDR3 coding DNA: TGCAGTGCTAGTAGACAGGGGGCCGGGGTAACCGGGGAGCTGTTTTTT. The V call is TRBV20-1, the J call TRBJ2-2, with 10 bases fitting TRBD1. The CDR3 is 16 amino acids. The V gene end was trimmed by 3 bases and the J gene end by 5 bases; junction bases not matched to a gene: 9. CDR1 and CDR2 from the germline V gene are DFQATT and SNEGSKA (reference sequence).

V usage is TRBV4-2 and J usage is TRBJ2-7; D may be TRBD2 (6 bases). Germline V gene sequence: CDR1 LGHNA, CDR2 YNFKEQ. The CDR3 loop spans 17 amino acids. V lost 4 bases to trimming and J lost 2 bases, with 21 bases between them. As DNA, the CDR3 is TGTGCCAGCAGCCGTGGCACTAGCTTGGAAAATCCCTACGAGCAGTACTTC. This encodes CASSRGTSLENPYEQYF.

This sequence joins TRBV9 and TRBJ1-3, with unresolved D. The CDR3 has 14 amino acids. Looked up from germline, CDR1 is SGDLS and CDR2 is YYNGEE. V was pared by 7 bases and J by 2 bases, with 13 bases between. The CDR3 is CASSEARPGNTIYF. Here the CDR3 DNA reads TGTGCCAGCTCTGAGGCCCGGCCTGGAAACACCATATATTTT.

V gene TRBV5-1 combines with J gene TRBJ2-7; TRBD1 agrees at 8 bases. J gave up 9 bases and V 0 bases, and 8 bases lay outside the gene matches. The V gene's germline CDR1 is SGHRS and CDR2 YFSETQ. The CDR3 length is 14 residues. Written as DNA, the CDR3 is TGCGCCAGCAGCTTGGAAGGACAGGGTCAGGGGCAGTACTTC. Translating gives CASSLEGQGQGQYF.

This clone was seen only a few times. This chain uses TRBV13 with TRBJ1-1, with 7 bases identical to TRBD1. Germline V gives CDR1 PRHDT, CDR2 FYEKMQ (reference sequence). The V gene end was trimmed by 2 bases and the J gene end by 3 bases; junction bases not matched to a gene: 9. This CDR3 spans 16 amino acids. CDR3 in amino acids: CASSLKAGGGDTEAFF. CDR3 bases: TGTGCCAGCAGCTTAAAGGCAGGGGGTGGGGACACTGAAGCTTTCTTT.

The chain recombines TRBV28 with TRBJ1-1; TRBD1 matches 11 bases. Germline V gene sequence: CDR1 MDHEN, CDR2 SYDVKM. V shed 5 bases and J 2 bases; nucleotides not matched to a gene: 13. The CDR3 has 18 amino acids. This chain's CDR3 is CASSLLRTGGRVNTEAFF. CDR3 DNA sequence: TGTGCCAGCAGTCTGCTACGGACAGGGGGCAGGGTAAACACTGAAGCTTTCTTT.

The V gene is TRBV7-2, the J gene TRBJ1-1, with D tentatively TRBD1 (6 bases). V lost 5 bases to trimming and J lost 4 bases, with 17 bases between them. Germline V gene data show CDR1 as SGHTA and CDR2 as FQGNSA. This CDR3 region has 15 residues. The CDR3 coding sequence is TGTGCCAGCAGCCAATACAGGGCAGAGAGCACTGAAGCTTTCTTT. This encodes CASSQYRAESTEAFF.